The present entry profiles one TCR beta chain with its context. The antigen is undetermined. The assay was immunoSEQ multiplex PCR, and TCRdb's table has in-frame clones only and misses some. The sample lists 35,000 to 45,000 clones, 94% occurring once. This sample was taken from a study of human thymus T cells. Whole-study findings and limits: Both thymic and peripheral blood repertoires showed apparently biased V and J usage.

Healthy Finnish infants undergoing corrective surgery for congenital heart defects provided the donor material. An approximately 0.45-1 mL peripheral blood aliquot was taken intraoperatively from four of eight donors. The source material was blood. This TCR derives from a boy younger than two with a congenital heart defect but otherwise immunologically healthy.

The CDR3 nucleotides are TGTGCCAGCAGCTTTCCGGGGGGCGATGGCTACACCTTC. This codes for CASSFPGGDGYTF. The genes are TRBV5-5 and TRBJ1-2; TRBD1 is a possible D gene (6 bases). CDR1 is SGHKS and CDR2 is YYEKEE in the germline V gene (reference sequence). V dropped 2 bases and J dropped 6 bases, with 11 bases sitting between them. The CDR3 has 13 amino acids.